This T cell receptor beta chain was obtained from a study of OX40 agonist ivuxolimab in advanced cancers. Turning to the study itself: Ivuxolimab, which is an agonistic anti-OX40 (CD134) antibody, was administered to the patients.

The protocol was immunoSEQ multiplex PCR, while the TCRdb copy is restricted to in-frame clones and leaves out a portion. This sample has about 88,000 clones; around 83% occur once, and the top ten carry 0.2% to 0.25%. The study, taken as a whole, reports: CD4+ and CD8+ blood T cells expanded clonally by week 6 at 0.1 to 3.0 mg/kg.

This clone has a single count. The antigen is undetermined. CDR1 and CDR2 (germline): SGDLS, YYNGEE. The length of the CDR3 is 14 residues. Trimming removed 3 bases from V and 6 bases from J, with 12 bases in between. This receptor was taken from an adult with an advanced solid tumor such as melanoma, head and neck, liver or kidney cancer. The chain carries TRBV9 and TRBJ2-2; possible D gene TRBD1, 6 bases. The sample was CD4+ or CD8+ T cells sorted from blood, taken in a trial of the OX40 agonist ivuxolimab. The chain's CDR3 is CASSGQGMSGELFF. CDR3 in DNA: TGTGCCAGCAGCGGTCAGGGGATGTCCGGGGAGCTGTTTTTT.